The clone carrying this TCR beta chain was found once. These data come from a study of shared clonotypes between healthy human individuals. The study drew its donors from healthy HIV-negative adults without recent acute infections or vaccinations. Deep-level running was used for the assay. The table came from immunoSEQ multiplex PCR; TCRdb's copy has only in-frame clones and leaves some out. Of approximately 1,000,000 clones in the sample, about 80% were seen once. Germline V gene lookup returns CDR1 SGHRS and CDR2 YFSETQ. The CDR3 sequence is 16 residues long. V trimming: 4 bases; J trimming: 4 bases; junction bases outside the gene matches: 10.

This TCR came from a man younger than 35 in good health. Some clones in this sample may be carry-over from other donors' samples. The sample taken for sequencing was memory CD4+ T cells from PBMCs. Documented subset: CD45RA-negative fraction. This chain joins TRBV5-1 and TRBJ2-2, with 7 positions matching TRBD1. The CDR3 sequence: CASSEVRTGGTGELFF. CDR3 DNA: TGCGCCAGCAGCGAAGTACGGACAGGCGGCACCGGGGAGCTGTTTTTT.